The source of this T cell receptor beta chain is a study of blood T cell repertoires in COVID-19. At the level of the study: Some COVID-19 samples were acute and others convalescent; all came from the United States, Italy and Spain. T cells, B-cell-depleted T cells, or PBMCs supplied cDNA or gDNA.

The CDR3 runs 16 residues. Per the germline V gene, CDR1 is SGHRS and CDR2 is YFSETQ. Trimming took 4 bases from V and 0 from J, leaving 13 bases between them. Original data processing: Nucleated cell number was recorded as an estimate derived from reference gene primer amplification. Sequencing was performed with immunoSEQ multiplex PCR; in TCRdb, only in-frame clones are kept and a portion is missing. The V and J calls and clone size come from that table; D and trimming were worked out from the DNA. The sample has around 140,000 clones, roughly 84% seen once. What was sequenced was peripheral blood. This TCR came from a woman in her fifties or sixties with acute or convalescent COVID-19. The chain carries TRBV5-1 and TRBJ2-2, with no clear D. CDR3 nucleotides: TGCGCCAGCAGCCCGTCCCAGTCTTCGAACACCGGGGAGCTGTTTTTT. Translating gives CASSPSQSSNTGELFF.